A single sample gave rise to the 5 T cell receptor beta chains below, sequenced in a study of relationships among human T cell subsets. Th1 cells were collected as flow-through following bead selections for CD25, CD56 and CD294. From mRNA, alpha and beta CDR3 regions were amplified using semiquantitative ARM-PCR. Exponential amplification used communal superprimers after tagged nested gene-specific primers in ARM-PCR. TCRdb itself ran the multiplex PCR reads through MiXCR, one entry per CDR3 protein. The profile covers fewer than 15,000 distinct CDR3 sequences, with about 67% appearing a single time and roughly 27% taken by the ten largest. Material for sequencing was CD4+ Th1 cells sorted from blood. The receptors stem from a middle-aged man in good health.

The chain joins TRBV10-3 to TRBJ1-2; weak D call: TRBD1 (5 bases). CDR3 length: 16 residues. Germline CDR1 and CDR2: ENHRY and SYGVKD. V lost 0 bases to trimming and J lost 3 bases, with 14 bases between them. CDR3 in DNA: TGTGCCATCAGTGAGTCGAGGGCAGGGAGAGACTATGGCTACACCTTC. This codes for CAISESRAGRDYGYTF.

The rearrangement uses TRBV7-9 and TRBJ2-1; D is ambiguous. V lost 6 bases and J 7 bases, leaving 19 bases between the germline ends. From germline, CDR1 is SEHNR and CDR2 FQNEAQ (reference sequence). The CDR3 has 15 residues. CDR3 nucleotide sequence: TGTGCCAGCAGTCATACTAAATCCCCGCAAAATGAGCAGTTCTTC. Amino acid sequence: CASSHTKSPQNEQFF.

The chain couples TRBV7-9 to TRBJ2-1, with no clear D. The CDR3 sequence is 11 residues long. Trimming removed 3 bases at V and 7 bases at J, with 4 bases between. The germline V gene encodes CDR1 SEHNR and CDR2 FQNEAQ (reference sequence). CDR3 region: CASSLQNEQFF. The DNA of the CDR3 is TGTGCCAGCAGCTTGCAGAATGAGCAGTTCTTC.

This clonotype was detected only once. The chain joins TRBV18 to TRBJ1-1, with D tentatively TRBD1 (5 bases). CDR1 KGHSH and CDR2 LQKENI come from the germline V gene. V was pared by 3 bases and J by 1 base, with 12 bases between. The CDR3 covers 15 residues. The CDR3 nucleotides are TGTGCCAGCTCACCCGGGGGGGGACGGAACACTGAAGCTTTCTTT. It translates to CASSPGGGRNTEAFF.

This clonotype was recorded a few times. V and J are TRBV12-3 or TRBV12-4 and TRBJ2-1, with D tentatively TRBD2 (5 bases). The CDR3 consists of 13 residues. The V and J ends lost 6 bases and 2 bases respectively, with 8 bases between them. In DNA, the CDR3 is TGTGCCAGCAGGGACGGGACCTACAATGAGCAGTTCTTC. It codes for CASRDGTYNEQFF.